This passage covers 18 T cell receptor beta chains from one sample sequenced in a study of blood T cell repertoires in COVID-19. The assay was immunoSEQ multiplex PCR, and TCRdb's table has in-frame clones only and misses some. The sample yields approximately 90,000 clones, around 85% seen once. The specimen was peripheral blood. The receptor set was obtained from a human donor in a cohort sampled during active COVID-19.

The chain carries TRBV24-1 and TRBJ2-3; D remains unclear. This CDR3 contains 15 residues. The V gene lost 1 base and the J gene lost 6 bases, with 13 bases spanning the gap. Germline CDR1 reads KGHDR; CDR2 reads SFDVKD. CDR3 protein: CATSDFENGGDTQYF. The CDR3 DNA follows: TGTGCCACCAGTGATTTCGAGAATGGTGGTGATACGCAGTATTTT.

The rearrangement joins TRBV12-3 or TRBV12-4 to TRBJ1-1; D remains unclear. The CDR3 consists of 13 residues. V gave up 8 bases and J gave up 1 base, with 11 bases separating them. CDR3: CASGLAANTEAFF. The DNA of the CDR3 is TGTGCCAGCGGACTAGCGGCGAACACTGAAGCTTTCTTT.

V and J are TRBV5-8 and TRBJ2-3, with D possibly being TRBD1 (7 bases). The ends were cut back, 2 bases at V and 0 bases at J, with 13 bases in the middle. This CDR3 contains 16 residues. Germline lookup yields CDR1 SGHTS and CDR2 YDEGEE. The CDR3 sequence is CASSFTTGRSTDTQYF. The CDR3 nucleotides are TGTGCCAGCAGCTTCACGACAGGGAGGAGCACAGATACGCAGTATTTT.

The J gene is TRBJ2-7, the V gene TRBV15; 11 bases match TRBD1. Germline V gene sequence: CDR1 LNHNV, CDR2 YYDKDF (reference sequence). The V and J ends lost 1 base and 6 bases, in that order; junction bases with no gene match: 5. CDR3 size: 15 residues. CDR3 sequence: CATSRGRDRGTEQYF. The CDR3, as DNA: TGTGCCACCAGCAGAGGCCGGGACAGGGGGACCGAGCAGTACTTC.

Concerning this clone itself: In the same sample, other DNA sequences code for this CDR3. This chain connects TRBV9 to TRBJ2-3, with D possibly matching TRBD2 (7 bases). The CDR3 extends over 16 amino acids. The germline V gene has CDR1 SGDLS and CDR2 YYNGEE. The V gene lost 0 bases and the J gene lost 3 bases, with 14 bases spanning the gap. For the CDR3, the DNA is TGTGCCAGCAGCGTAGGGGGGCGGGAGAATACAGATACGCAGTATTTT. This encodes CASSVGGRENTDTQYF. Based on the CDR3 plus reference TRBV9 and TRBJ2-3, the full variable domain is DSGVTQTPKHLITATGQRVTLRCSPRSGDLSVYWYQQSLDQGLQFLIQYYNGEERAKGNILERFSAQQFPDLHSELNLSSLELGDSALYFCASSVGGRENTDTQYFGPGTRLTVL.

The rearrangement uses TRBV9 and TRBJ1-2, with TRBD1 as a possible D gene (6 bases). Germline CDR1 reads SGDLS; CDR2 reads YYNGEE. The CDR3 contains 14 residues. Trimming took off 3 bases at V and 7 bases at J, with 16 bases between the two ends. As DNA, the CDR3 is TGTGCCAGCAGCGCCCGACAGGTTAGGAGTGGCTACACCTTC. It translates to CASSARQVRSGYTF.

The gene calls are TRBV19 and TRBJ2-5; TRBD1 matches 7 bases. V trimming: 4 bases; J trimming: 5 bases; junction bases outside the gene matches: 7. The CDR3 consists of 14 residues. Germline V gene lookup returns CDR1 LNHDA and CDR2 SQIVND (reference sequence). CDR3 DNA: TGTGCCAGTAGTAGCACAGGGGTAGTCGAGACCCAGTACTTC. Residues: CASSSTGVVETQYF.

The rearrangement uses TRBV21-1 and TRBJ2-1; the DNA was not compared with TRBD2, the D call given in the table. TRBV21-1 is deemed a pseudogene. This CDR3 has 10 residues. The CDR3 loop reads CASGGGEQFF. DNA for the CDR3: TGTGCCAGCGGGGGGGGTGAGCAGTTCTTC.

This clone was recorded once. The chain joins TRBV2 to TRBJ1-2; D uncertain. This CDR3 has 16 residues. V was trimmed by 6 bases and J by 3 bases, leaving 20 bases between them. CDR1 is SNHLY, CDR2 FYNNEI, per germline. The CDR3 loop reads CASRGPGGLVYYGYTF. The CDR3 nucleotides are TGTGCCAGCAGGGGTCCGGGCGGACTGGTATACTATGGCTACACCTTC.

The genes are TRBV5-1 and TRBJ2-1; 7 bases map to TRBD2. Germline V gives CDR1 SGHRS, CDR2 YFSETQ. V gave up 4 bases and J gave up 9 bases; unmatched junction bases: 10. This CDR3 comprises 14 residues. This CDR3 reads CASSQRQIAGEQFF. CDR3 bases: TGCGCCAGCAGCCAAAGACAAATAGCGGGTGAGCAGTTCTTC.

The genes are TRBV30 and TRBJ2-7; possible D gene TRBD1, 6 bases. The V gene lost 7 bases and the J gene lost 6 bases, with 13 bases spanning the gap. This CDR3 has 11 residues. Germline V CDR1 and CDR2: GTSNPN, SVGIG (reference sequence). The CDR3 nucleotides are TGTGCCTCCCAGGGGTTGGCCGAGCAGTACTTC. Translated, it gives CASQGLAEQYF.

This clone was counted once. This chain's CDR3 is CASSLLGGNTEAFF. CDR3 DNA: TGTGCCAGCAGTTTATTGGGGGGGAACACTGAAGCTTTCTTT. The chain is built from TRBV27 and TRBJ1-1, with a possible D match to TRBD1 (5 bases). The ends were cut back, 1 base at V and 1 base at J, with 7 bases in the middle. Per germline, CDR1 MNHEY and CDR2 SMNVEV (reference sequence). The CDR3 is 14 residues long.

The chain joins TRBV9 to TRBJ1-2; tentatively, D is TRBD1 (6 bases). Per the germline V gene, CDR1 is SGDLS and CDR2 is YYNGEE. There are 16 residues in the CDR3. V was pared by 0 bases and J by 1 base, with 13 bases between. CDR3 coding DNA: TGTGCCAGCAGCGTAGCTCGGGCAGGGGATAACTATGGCTACACCTTC. Its protein is CASSVARAGDNYGYTF.

The rearrangement links TRBV6-2 or TRBV6-3 to TRBJ2-7; 12 nucleotides align to TRBD2. The CDR3 spans 16 residues. The V and J ends lost 0 bases and 4 bases, in that order; junction bases with no gene match: 4. Germline CDR1 and CDR2: MNHEY and SVGEGT. CDR3 loop: CASSYSSLAGGYEQYF. The CDR3 DNA sequence: TGTGCCAGCAGTTACTCGTCTCTAGCGGGAGGGTACGAGCAGTACTTC.

The chain combines TRBV30 with TRBJ2-5; no firm D call. This CDR3 contains 13 residues. V gave up 1 base and J gave up 2 bases, with 8 bases separating them. Germline CDR1 and CDR2: GTSNPN and SVGIG (reference sequence). This CDR3 is CAWSAGRQETQYF. The CDR3 bases are TGTGCCTGGAGTGCGGGTAGACAAGAGACCCAGTACTTC. Full variable domain (outside the CDR3, taken from reference TRBV30 and TRBJ2-5): SQTIHQWPATLVQPVGSPLSLECTVEGTSNPNLYWYRQAAGRGLQLLFYSVGIGQISSEVPQNLSASRPQDRQFILSSKKLLLSDSGFYLCAWSAGRQETQYFGPGTRLLVL.

This clone was seen a few times. The chain carries TRBV5-1 and TRBJ2-2, with 7 bases identical to TRBD1. Germline V CDR1 and CDR2: SGHRS, YFSETQ. This CDR3 spans 15 amino acids. Trimming removed 3 bases from V and 3 bases from J; junction bases left unmatched: 5. This CDR3 is CASSSRQGDTGELFF. CDR3 sequence (DNA): TGCGCCAGCAGCTCCCGACAGGGTGACACCGGGGAGCTGTTTTTT.

The table lists this clone with a count of one. This rearrangement joins TRBV25-1 to TRBJ1-6; perhaps TRBD1 as D (6 bases). The germline V gene encodes CDR1 MGHDK and CDR2 SYGVNS. V was trimmed by 5 bases and J by 8 bases, leaving 25 bases between them. This CDR3 spans 18 amino acids. DNA for the CDR3: TGTGCCAGCAGTCCCCAACTCACAGGGTCGGCCGGTGATTCACCCCTCCACTTT. Translating gives CASSPQLTGSAGDSPLHF. The full variable domain, completed using reference TRBV25-1 and TRBJ1-6, is EADIYQTPRYLVIGTGKKITLECSQTMGHDKMYWYQQDPGMELHLIHYSYGVNSTEKGDLSSESTVSRIRTEHFPLTLESARPSHTSQYLCASSPQLTGSAGDSPLHFGNGTRLTVT.

The chain carries TRBV3-1 (or the pseudogene TRBV3-2) and TRBJ2-5; a weak D match, TRBD1 (5 bases). This CDR3 region has 16 residues. The germline V gene encodes CDR1 LGHDT and CDR2 YNNKEL (reference sequence). V shed 1 base and J shed 4 bases, with 16 bases lying between them. The CDR3 DNA sequence: TGTGCCAGCAGCCAAGGGTACAGGTCGACGGGAGAGACCCAGTACTTC. Amino acid sequence: CASSQGYRSTGETQYF.